This T cell receptor beta chain was sequenced in a study of T cell changes during pregnancy in multiple sclerosis. Assay: immunoSEQ multiplex PCR; the TCRdb copy retains only in-frame clones and omits some. The table has 30,000 to 45,000 clones, 88% seen once. The CDR3 sequence is 15 residues long. Germline CDR1 is ENHRY and CDR2 is SYGVKD. Trimming cost V 6 bases and J 0 bases; bases outside gene matches: 5. Source: CD4+ T cells from peripheral blood mononuclear cells, taken before pregnancy. This rearrangement joins TRBV10-3 to TRBJ1-3; 7 positions agree with TRBD1. The receptor's source is a female donor with multiple sclerosis, enrolled in a pregnancy study. CDR3 region: CAISRDSSSGNTIYF. Here the CDR3 DNA reads TGTGCCATCAGCCGGGACAGCTCCTCTGGAAACACCATATATTTT.